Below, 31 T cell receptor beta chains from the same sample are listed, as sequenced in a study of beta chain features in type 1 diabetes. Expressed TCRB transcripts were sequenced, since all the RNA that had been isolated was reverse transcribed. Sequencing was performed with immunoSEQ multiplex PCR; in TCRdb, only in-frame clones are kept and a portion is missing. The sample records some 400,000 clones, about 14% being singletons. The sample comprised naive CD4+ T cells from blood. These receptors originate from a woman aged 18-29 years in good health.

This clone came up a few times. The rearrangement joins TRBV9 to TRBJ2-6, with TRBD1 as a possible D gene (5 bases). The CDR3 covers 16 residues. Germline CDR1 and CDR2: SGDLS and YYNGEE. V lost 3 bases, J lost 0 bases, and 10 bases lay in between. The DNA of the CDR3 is TGTGCCAGCAGCGCTACCAGGGACTCTGGGGCCAACGTCCTGACTTTC. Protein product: CASSATRDSGANVLTF.

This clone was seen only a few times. The CDR3 bases are TGTGCCACCTCCGGGACTAGCGTGCCCGAGCAGTACTTC. Encoded protein: CATSGTSVPEQYF. This chain connects TRBV27 to TRBJ2-7; 10 bases align to TRBD2. Germline values: CDR1 MNHEY, CDR2 SMNVEV (reference sequence). V shed 10 bases and J 6 bases; nucleotides not matched to a gene: 9. CDR3 size: 13 residues.

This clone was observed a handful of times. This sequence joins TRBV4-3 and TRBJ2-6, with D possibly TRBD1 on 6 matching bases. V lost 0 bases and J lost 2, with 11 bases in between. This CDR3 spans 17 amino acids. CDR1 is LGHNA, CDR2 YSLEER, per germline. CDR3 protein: CASSQDPAGAGANVLTF. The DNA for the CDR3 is TGCGCCAGCAGCCAAGATCCCGCAGGGGCTGGGGCCAACGTCCTGACTTTC.

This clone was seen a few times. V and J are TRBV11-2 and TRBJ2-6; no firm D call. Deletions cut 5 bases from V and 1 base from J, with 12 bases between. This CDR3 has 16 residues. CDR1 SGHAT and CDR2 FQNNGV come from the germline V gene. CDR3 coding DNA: TGTGCCAGCAGCCCTAATTCGCGATCTGGGGCCAACGTCCTGACTTTC. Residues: CASSPNSRSGANVLTF.

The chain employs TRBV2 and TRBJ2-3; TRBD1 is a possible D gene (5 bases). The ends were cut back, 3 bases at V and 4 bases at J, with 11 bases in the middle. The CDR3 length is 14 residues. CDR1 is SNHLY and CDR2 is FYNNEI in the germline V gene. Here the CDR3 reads CASSDQGWADTQYF. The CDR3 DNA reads TGTGCCAGCAGTGACCAGGGATGGGCAGATACGCAGTATTTT.

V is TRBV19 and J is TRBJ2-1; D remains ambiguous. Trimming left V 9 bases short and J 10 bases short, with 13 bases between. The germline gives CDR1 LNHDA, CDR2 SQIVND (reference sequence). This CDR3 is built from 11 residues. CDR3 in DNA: TGTGCCAGCGATGACACGTTGGAGCAGTTCTTC. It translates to CASDDTLEQFF.

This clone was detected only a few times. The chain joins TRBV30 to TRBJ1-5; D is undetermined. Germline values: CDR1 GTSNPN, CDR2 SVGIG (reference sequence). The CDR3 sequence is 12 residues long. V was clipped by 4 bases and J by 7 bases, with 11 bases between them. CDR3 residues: CAWNRGGQPQHF. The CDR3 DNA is TGTGCCTGGAACCGGGGAGGACAGCCCCAGCATTTT.

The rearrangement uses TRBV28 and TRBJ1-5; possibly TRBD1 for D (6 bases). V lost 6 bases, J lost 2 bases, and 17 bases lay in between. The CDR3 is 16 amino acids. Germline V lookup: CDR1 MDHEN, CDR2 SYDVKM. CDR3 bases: TGTGCCAGCAGCCAGTACCAGGACAGTGGCAATCAGCCCCAGCATTTT. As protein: CASSQYQDSGNQPQHF.

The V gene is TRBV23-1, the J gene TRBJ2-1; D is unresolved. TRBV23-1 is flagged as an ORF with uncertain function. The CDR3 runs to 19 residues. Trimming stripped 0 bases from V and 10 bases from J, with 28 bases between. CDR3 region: CASSQSAARPTGRNCEQFF. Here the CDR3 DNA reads TGCGCCAGCAGTCAATCCGCGGCAAGGCCTACCGGTAGGAATTGCGAGCAGTTCTTC.

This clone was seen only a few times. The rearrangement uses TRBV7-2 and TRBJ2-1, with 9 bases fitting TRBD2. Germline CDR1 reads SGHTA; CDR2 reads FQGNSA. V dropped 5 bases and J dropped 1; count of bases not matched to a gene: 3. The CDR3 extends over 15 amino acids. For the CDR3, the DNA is TGTGCCAGCAGCATCAGCGGGGGGTCCTACAATGAGCAGTTCTTC. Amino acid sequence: CASSISGGSYNEQFF.

CDR3 DNA: TGTGCCAGCAGTCCCCGGACAGGGGCTGGGGCCAACGTCCTGACTTTC. This sequence encodes CASSPRTGAGANVLTF. This chain connects TRBV2 to TRBJ2-6; 9 bases line up with TRBD1. Per germline, CDR1 SNHLY and CDR2 FYNNEI. This CDR3 contains 16 residues. The ends lost 5 bases at V and 2 bases at J; junction bases unmatched: 4.

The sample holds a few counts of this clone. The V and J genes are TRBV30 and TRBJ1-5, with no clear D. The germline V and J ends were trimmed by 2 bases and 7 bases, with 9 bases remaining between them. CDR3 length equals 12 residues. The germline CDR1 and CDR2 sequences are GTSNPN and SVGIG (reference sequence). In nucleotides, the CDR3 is TGTGCCTGGAGTTTCGCGGGGCAGCCCCAGCATTTT. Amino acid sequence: CAWSFAGQPQHF.

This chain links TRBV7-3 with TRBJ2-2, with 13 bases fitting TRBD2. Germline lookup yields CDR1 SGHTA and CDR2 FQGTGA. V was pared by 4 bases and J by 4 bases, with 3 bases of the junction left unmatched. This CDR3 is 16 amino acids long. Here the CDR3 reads CASSSGLAGFTGELFF. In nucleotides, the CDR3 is TGTGCCAGCAGCTCGGGACTAGCGGGGTTCACCGGGGAGCTGTTTTTT.

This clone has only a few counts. The CDR3 coding sequence is TGTGCCAGCAGTTTTGCGGGACTAGCGGGGAGAACCTACGAGCAGTACTTC. Its protein product is CASSFAGLAGRTYEQYF. The chain links TRBV28 to TRBJ2-7, with 13 positions matching TRBD2. This CDR3 region has 17 residues. Germline V gene data show CDR1 as MDHEN and CDR2 as SYDVKM. V lost 3 bases and J lost 2; bases outside the gene matches: 7.

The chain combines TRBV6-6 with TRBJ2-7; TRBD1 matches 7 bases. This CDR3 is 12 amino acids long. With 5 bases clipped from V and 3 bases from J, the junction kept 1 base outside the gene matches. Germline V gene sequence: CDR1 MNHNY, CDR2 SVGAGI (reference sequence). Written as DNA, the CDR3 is TGTGCCAGCAGTCGGGACAGCTACGAGCAGTACTTC. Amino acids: CASSRDSYEQYF.

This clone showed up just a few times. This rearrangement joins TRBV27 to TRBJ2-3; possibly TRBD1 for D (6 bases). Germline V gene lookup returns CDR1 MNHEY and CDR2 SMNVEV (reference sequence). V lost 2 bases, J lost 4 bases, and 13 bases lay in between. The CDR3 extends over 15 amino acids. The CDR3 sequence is CASSLTGKRPDTQYF. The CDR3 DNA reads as TGTGCCAGCAGTTTAACAGGGAAAAGACCAGATACGCAGTATTTT.

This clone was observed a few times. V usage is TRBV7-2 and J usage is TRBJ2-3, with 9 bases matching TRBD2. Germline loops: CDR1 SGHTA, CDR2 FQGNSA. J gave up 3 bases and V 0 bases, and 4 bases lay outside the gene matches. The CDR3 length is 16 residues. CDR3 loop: CASSLASGRKTDTQYF. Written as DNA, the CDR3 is TGTGCCAGCAGCTTAGCGAGCGGGAGGAAGACAGATACGCAGTATTTT.

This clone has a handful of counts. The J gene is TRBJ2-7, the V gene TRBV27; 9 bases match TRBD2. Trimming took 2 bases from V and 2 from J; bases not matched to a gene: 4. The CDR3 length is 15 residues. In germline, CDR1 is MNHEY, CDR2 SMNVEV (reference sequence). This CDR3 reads CASSLVSGSTYEQYF. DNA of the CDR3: TGTGCCAGCAGTTTAGTTAGCGGGAGCACCTACGAGCAGTACTTC.

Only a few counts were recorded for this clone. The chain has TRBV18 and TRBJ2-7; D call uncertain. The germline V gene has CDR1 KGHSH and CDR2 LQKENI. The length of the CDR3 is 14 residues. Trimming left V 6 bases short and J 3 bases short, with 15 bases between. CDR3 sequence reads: CASSRIESYYEQYF. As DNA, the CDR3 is TGTGCCAGCTCCCGAATAGAAAGCTACTACGAGCAGTACTTC.

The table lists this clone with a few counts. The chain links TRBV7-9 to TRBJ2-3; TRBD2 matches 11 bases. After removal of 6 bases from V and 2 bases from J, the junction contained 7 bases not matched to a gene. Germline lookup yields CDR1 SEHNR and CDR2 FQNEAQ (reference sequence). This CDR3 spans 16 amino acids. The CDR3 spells CASRTRLAGPTDTQYF. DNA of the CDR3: TGTGCCAGCAGAACCCGACTAGCGGGACCCACAGATACGCAGTATTTT. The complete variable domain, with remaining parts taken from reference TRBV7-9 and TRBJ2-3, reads DTGVSQNPRHKITKRGQNVTFRCDPISEHNRLYWYRQTLGQGPEFLTYFQNEAQLEKSRLLSDRFSAERPKGSFSTLEIQRTEQGDSAMYLCASRTRLAGPTDTQYFGPGTRLTVL.

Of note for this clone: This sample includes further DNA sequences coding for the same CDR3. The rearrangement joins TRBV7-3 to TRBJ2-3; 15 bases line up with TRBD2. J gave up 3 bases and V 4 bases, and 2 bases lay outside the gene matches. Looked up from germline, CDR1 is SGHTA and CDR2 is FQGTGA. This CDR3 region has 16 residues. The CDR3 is CASSSGLAGGTDTQYF. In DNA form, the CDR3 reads TGTGCCAGCAGCTCTGGACTAGCGGGAGGGACAGATACGCAGTATTTT.

The CDR3 region has the DNA TGTGCCAGCAGTTATCTCGCGGGACAGCACGAGCAGTACTTC. This codes for CASSYLAGQHEQYF. The chain is built from TRBV27 and TRBJ2-7; possible D gene TRBD1, 7 bases. This CDR3 is built from 14 residues. Trimming removed 4 bases from V and 5 bases from J, with 15 bases in between. Germline CDR1 is MNHEY and CDR2 is SMNVEV (reference sequence).

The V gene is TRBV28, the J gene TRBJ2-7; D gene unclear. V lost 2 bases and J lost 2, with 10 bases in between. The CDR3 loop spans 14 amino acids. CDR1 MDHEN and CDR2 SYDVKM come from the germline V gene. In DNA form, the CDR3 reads TGTGCCAGCAGTTTAATACGGTTACCCTACGAGCAGTACTTC. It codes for CASSLIRLPYEQYF.

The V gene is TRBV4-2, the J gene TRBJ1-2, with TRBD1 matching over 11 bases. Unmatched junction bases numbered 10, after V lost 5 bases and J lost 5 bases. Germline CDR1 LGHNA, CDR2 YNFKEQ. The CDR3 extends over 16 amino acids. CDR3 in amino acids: CASSLQTGQGDYGYTF. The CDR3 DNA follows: TGTGCCAGCAGCTTACAGACGGGACAGGGGGATTATGGCTACACCTTC.

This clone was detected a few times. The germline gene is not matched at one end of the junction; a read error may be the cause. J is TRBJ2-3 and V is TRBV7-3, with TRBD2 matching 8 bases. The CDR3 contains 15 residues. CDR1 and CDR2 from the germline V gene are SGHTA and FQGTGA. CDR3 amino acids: CASSLTGTSSDTQYF. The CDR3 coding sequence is TGTGCCAGCAGCCTAACCGGGACTAGTTCAGATACGCAGTATTTT.

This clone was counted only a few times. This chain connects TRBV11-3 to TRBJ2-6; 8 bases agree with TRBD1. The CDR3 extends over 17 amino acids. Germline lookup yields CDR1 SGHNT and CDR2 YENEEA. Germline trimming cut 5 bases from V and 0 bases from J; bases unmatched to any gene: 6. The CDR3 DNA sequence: TGTGCCAGCAGCCTGGGACAGGTGGTCTCTGGGGCCAACGTCCTGACTTTC. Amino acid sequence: CASSLGQVVSGANVLTF.

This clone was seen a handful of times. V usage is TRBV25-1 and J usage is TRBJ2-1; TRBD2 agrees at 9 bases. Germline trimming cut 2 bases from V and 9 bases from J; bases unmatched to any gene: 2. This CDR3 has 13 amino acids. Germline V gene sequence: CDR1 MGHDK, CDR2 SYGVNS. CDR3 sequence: CASSEMREGEQFF. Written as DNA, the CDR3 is TGTGCCAGCAGTGAAATGCGGGAGGGTGAGCAGTTCTTC.

The DNA of the CDR3 is TGTGCCAGCAGAGGGGTCTATGAGCAGTTCTTC. This sequence encodes CASRGVYEQFF. The rearrangement links TRBV6-1 to TRBJ2-1; D is perhaps TRBD1 (5 bases). Germline CDR1 MNHNS, CDR2 SASEGT. V lost 6 bases, J lost 8 bases, and 8 bases lay in between. The CDR3 has 11 amino acids.

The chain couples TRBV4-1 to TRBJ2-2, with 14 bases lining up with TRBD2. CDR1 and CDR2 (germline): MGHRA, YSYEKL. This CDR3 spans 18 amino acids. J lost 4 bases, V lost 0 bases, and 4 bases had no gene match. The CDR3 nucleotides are TGCGCCAGCAGCCAAGACCGAGGACTAGCGGGAGGCACCGGGGAGCTGTTTTTT. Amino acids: CASSQDRGLAGGTGELFF.

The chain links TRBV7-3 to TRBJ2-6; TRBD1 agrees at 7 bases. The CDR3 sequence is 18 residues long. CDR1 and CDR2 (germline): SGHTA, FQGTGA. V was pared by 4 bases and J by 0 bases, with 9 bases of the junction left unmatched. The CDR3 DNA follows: TGTGCCAGCAGCTCGGCACAGGGGATGAGCTCTGGGGCCAACGTCCTGACTTTC. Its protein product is CASSSAQGMSSGANVLTF.

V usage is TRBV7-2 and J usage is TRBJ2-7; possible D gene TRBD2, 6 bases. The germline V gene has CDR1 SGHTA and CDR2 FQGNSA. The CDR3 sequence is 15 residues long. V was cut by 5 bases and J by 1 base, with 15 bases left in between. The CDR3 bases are TGTGCCAGCAGCGGGGAGAGCGGGTTATCCTACGAGCAGTACTTC. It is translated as CASSGESGLSYEQYF.